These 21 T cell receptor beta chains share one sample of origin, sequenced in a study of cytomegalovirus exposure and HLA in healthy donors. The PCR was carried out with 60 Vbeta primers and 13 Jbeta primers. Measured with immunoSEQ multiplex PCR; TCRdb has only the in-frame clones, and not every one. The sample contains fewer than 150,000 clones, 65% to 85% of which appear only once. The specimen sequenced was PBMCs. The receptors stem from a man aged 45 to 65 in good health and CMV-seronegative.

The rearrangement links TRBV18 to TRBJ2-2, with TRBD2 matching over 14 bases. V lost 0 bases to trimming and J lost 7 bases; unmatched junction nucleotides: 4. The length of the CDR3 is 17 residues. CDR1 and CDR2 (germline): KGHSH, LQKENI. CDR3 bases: TGTGCCAGCTCACCACCGGGACTAGCGGGAGTGCACGGGGAGCTGTTTTTT. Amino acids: CASSPPGLAGVHGELFF. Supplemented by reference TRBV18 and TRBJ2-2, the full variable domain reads NAGVMQNPRHLVRRRGQEARLRCSPMKGHSHVYWYRQLPEEGLKFMVYLQKENIIDESGMPKERFSAEFPKEGPSILRIQQVVRGDSAAYFCASSPPGLAGVHGELFFGEGSRLTVL.

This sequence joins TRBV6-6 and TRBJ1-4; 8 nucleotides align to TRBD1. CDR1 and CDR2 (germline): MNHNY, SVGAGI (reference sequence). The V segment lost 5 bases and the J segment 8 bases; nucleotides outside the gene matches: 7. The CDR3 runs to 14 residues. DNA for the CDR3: TGTGCCAGCAGTCGGGACAGGCAGGGGGAAAAACTGTTTTTT. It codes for CASSRDRQGEKLFF.

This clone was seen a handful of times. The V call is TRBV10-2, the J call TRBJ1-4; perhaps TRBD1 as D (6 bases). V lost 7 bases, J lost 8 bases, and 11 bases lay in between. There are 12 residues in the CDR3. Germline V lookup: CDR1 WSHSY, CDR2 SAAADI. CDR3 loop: CASKGDDEKLFF. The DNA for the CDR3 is TGCGCCAGCAAGGGGGACGACGAAAAACTGTTTTTT.

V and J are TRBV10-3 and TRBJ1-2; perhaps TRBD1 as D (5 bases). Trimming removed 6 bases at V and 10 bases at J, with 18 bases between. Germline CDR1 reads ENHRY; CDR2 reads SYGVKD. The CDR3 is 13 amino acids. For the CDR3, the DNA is TGTGCCATCAGCGATGACAGCCGGGGGTCCTACACCTTC. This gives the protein CAISDDSRGSYTF.

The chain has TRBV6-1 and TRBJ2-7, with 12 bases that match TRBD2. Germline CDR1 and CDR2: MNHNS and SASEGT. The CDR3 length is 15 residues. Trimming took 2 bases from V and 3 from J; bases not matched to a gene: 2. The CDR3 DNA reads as TGTGCCAGCAGTGAAACGACTAGCGGGAGCTACGAGCAGTACTTC. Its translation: CASSETTSGSYEQYF.

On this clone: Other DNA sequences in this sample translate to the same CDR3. The CDR3 coding sequence is TGTGCCAGCAGCTGGCGGGGGGGCGTCGGCACTGAAGCTTTCTTT. Its protein is CASSWRGGVGTEAFF. J is TRBJ1-1 and V is TRBV11-2; possibly TRBD1 for D (6 bases). Germline V lookup: CDR1 SGHAT, CDR2 FQNNGV. This CDR3 has 15 amino acids. Trimming removed 4 bases from V and 4 bases from J, with 16 bases in between.

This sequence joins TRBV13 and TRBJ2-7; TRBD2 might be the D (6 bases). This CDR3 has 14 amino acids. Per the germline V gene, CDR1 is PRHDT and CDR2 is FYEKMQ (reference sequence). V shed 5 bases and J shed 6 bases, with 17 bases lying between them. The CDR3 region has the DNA TGTGCCAGCAGCCGCGGCGGGGCCATAGGCGAGCAGTACTTC. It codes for CASSRGGAIGEQYF. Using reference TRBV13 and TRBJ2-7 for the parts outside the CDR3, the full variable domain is AAGVIQSPRHLIKEKRETATLKCYPIPRHDTVYWYQQGPGQDPQFLISFYEKMQSDKGSIPDRFSAQQFSDYHSELNMSSLELGDSALYFCASSRGGAIGEQYFGPGTRLTVT.

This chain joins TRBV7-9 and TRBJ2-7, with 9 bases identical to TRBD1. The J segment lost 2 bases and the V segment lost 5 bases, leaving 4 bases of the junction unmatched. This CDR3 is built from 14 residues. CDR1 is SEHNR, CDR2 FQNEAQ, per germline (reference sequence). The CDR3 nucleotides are TGTGCCAGCAGCAGGGACAGGGTGACCTACGAGCAGTACTTC. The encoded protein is CASSRDRVTYEQYF.

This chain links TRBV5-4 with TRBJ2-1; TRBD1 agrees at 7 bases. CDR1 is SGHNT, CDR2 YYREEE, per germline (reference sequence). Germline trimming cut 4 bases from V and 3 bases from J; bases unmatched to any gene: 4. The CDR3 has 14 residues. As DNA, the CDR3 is TGTGCCAGCAGCCCAGGGGGTAGCTACAATGAGCAGTTCTTC. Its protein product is CASSPGGSYNEQFF.

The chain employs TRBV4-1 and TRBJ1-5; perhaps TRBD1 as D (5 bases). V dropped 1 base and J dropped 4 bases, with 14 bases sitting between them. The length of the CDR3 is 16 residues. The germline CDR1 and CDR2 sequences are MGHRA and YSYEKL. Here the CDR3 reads CASSQGLQGFNQPQHF. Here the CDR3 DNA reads TGCGCCAGCAGCCAAGGGTTGCAGGGTTTTAATCAGCCCCAGCATTTT.

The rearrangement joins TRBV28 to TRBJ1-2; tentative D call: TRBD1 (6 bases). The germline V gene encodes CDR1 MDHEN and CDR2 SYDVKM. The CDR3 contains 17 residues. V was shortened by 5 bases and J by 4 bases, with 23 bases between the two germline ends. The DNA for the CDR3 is TGTGCCAGCAGTCCCGCCCAAGTAATACAGGGTGGCTATGGCTACACCTTC. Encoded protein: CASSPAQVIQGGYGYTF.

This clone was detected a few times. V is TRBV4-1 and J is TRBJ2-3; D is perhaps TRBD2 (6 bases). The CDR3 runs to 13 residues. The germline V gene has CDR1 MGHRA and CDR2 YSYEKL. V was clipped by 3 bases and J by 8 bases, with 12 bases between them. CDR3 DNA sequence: TGCGCCAGCAGCCATCGACTAGAAGGTACGCAGTATTTT. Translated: CASSHRLEGTQYF.

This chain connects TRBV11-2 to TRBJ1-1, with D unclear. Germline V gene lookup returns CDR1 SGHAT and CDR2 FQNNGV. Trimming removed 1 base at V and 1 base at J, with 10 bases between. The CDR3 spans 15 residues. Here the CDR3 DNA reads TGTGCCAGCAGCTTAGTCGGTGGTGGGAACACTGAAGCTTTCTTT. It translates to CASSLVGGGNTEAFF.

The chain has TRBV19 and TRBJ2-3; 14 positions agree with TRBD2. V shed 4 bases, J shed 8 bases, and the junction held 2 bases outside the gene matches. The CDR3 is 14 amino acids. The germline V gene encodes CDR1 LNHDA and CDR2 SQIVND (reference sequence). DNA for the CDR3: TGTGCCAGTAGTACCGGGACTAGCGGGAGTACGCAGTATTTT. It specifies CASSTGTSGSTQYF.

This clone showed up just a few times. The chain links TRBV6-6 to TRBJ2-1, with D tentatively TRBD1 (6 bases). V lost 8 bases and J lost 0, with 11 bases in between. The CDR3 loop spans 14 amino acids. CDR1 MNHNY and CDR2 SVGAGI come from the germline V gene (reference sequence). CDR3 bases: TGTGCCAGCCAACAGGGATCCTCCTACAATGAGCAGTTCTTC. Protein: CASQQGSSYNEQFF.

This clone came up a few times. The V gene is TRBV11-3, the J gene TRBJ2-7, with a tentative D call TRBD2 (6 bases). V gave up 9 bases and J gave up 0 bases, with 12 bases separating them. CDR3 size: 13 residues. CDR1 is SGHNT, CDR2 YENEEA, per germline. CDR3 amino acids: CARKTSSSYEQYF. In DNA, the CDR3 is TGTGCCAGAAAGACTAGTTCCTCCTACGAGCAGTACTTC. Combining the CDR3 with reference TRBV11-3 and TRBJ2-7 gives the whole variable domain EAGVVQSPRYKIIEKKQPVAFWCNPISGHNTLYWYLQNLGQGPELLIRYENEEAVDDSQLPKDRFSAERLKGVDSTLKIQPAELGDSAVYLCARKTSSSYEQYFGPGTRLTVT.

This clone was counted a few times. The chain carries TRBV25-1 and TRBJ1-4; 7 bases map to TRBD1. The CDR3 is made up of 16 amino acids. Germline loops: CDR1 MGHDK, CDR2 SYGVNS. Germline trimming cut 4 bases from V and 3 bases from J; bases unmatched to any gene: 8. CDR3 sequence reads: CASSGRGQAANEKLFF. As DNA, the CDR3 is TGTGCCAGCAGTGGTCGAGGACAGGCTGCTAATGAAAAACTGTTTTTT.

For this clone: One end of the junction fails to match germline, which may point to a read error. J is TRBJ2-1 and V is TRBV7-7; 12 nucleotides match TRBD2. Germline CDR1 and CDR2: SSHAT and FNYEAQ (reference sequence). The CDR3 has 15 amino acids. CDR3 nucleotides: TGTGCTAGCAGTCCAACTAGCGGGAGGAGCAATGAGCAGTTCTTC. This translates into CASSPTSGRSNEQFF.

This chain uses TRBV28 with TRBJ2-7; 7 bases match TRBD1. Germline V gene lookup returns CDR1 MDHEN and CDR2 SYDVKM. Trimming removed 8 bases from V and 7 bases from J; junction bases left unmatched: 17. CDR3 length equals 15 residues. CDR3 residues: CASGPHRGMSREQYF. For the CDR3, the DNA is TGTGCCAGCGGACCACACAGGGGAATGTCTAGGGAGCAGTACTTC.

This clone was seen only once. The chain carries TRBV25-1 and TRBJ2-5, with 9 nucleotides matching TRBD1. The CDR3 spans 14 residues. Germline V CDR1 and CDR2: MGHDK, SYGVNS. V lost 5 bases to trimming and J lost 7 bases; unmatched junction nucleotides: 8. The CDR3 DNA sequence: TGTGCCAGCAGTCCTACAGGGGGCCGGTGGACCCAGTACTTC. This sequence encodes CASSPTGGRWTQYF.

CDR3 nucleotides: TGTGCCAGCAGCCAAGATCTGGGCTCGGAGACCCAGTACTTC. Translating it yields CASSQDLGSETQYF. The chain carries TRBV14 and TRBJ2-5; no definite D call. The CDR3 has 14 residues. The V gene lost 0 bases and the J gene lost 5 bases, with 10 bases spanning the gap. Germline lookup yields CDR1 SGHDN and CDR2 FVKESK.